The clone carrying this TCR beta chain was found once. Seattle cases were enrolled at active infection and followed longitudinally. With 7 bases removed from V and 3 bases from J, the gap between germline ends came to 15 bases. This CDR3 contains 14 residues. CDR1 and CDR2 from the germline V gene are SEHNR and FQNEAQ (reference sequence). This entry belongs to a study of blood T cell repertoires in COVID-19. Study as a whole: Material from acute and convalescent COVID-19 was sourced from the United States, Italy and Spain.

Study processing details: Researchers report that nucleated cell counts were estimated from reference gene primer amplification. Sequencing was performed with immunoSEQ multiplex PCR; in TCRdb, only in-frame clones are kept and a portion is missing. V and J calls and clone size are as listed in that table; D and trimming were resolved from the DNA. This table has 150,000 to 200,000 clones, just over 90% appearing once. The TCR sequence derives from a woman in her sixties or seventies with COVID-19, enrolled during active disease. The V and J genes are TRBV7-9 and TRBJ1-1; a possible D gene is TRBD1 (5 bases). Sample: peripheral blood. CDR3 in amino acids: CASTSYGADTEAFF. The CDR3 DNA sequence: TGTGCCAGCACCTCGTATGGGGCGGACACTGAAGCTTTCTTT.